This TCR beta chain is drawn from a study of shared clonotypes between healthy human individuals. Findings and limits, study-wide: Naive CD4 clonotype sharing across a few donors was 4% to 5.5%.

Worth noting for this clone: Its antigen is unknown.

There are 16 residues in the CDR3. The V gene's germline CDR1 is MDHEN and CDR2 SYDVKM. J was trimmed by 9 bases and V by 6 bases; bases with no gene match: 17. Researchers partitioned CD4+ cells into CD45RA+ naive and CD45RA-negative memory subsets. Every subset's genomic DNA went evenly onto several immunoSEQ plates. The method was immunoSEQ multiplex PCR; TCRdb's version includes in-frame clones alone and lacks a portion of them. The data show 2 million to 2.5 million clones, with 85% to 95% seen just once and about 0.41% held by the top ten. J is TRBJ2-1 and V is TRBV28, with 7 bases identical to TRBD2. This receptor was obtained from a man between 18 and 35 years old in good health. Some clones in this sample may be carry-over from other donors' samples. Specimen: naive CD4+ T cells from PBMCs. Specified subset: CD45RA+ positively selected. This CDR3 is CASSPVGAGAGGEQFF. The CDR3 bases are TGTGCCAGCAGCCCCGTCGGGGCGGGAGCAGGTGGTGAGCAGTTCTTC.